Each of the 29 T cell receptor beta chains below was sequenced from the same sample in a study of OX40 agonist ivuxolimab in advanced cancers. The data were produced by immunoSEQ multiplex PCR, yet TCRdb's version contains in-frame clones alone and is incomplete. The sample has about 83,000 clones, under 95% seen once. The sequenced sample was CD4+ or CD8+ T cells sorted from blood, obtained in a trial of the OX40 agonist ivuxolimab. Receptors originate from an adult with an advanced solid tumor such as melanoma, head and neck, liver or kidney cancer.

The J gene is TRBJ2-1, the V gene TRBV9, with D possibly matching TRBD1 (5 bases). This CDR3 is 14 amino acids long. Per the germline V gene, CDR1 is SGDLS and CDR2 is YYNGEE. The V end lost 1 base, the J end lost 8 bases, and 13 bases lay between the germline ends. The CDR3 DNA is TGTGCCAGCAGCGTACCCAGGGTAGGCGATGAGCAGTTCTTC. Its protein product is CASSVPRVGDEQFF.

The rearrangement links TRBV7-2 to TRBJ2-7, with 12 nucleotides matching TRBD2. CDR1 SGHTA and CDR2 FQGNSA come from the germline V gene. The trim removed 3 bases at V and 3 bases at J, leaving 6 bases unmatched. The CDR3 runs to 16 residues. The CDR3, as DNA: TGTGCCAGCAGCTTTTCTAGCGGGAGGGCCCACTACGAGCAGTACTTC. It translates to CASSFSSGRAHYEQYF. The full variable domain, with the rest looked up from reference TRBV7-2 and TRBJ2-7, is GAGVSQSPSNKVTEKGKDVELRCDPISGHTALYWYRQSLGQGLEFLIYFQGNSAPDKSGLPSDRFSAERTGGSVSTLTIQRTQQEDSAVYLCASSFSSGRAHYEQYFGPGTRLTVT.

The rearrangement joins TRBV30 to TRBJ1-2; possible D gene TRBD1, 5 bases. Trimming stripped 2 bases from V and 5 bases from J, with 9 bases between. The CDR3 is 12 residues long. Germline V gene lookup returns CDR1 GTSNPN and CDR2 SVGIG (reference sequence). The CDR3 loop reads CAWSTGPYGYTF. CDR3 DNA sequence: TGTGCCTGGAGTACAGGCCCTTATGGCTACACCTTC.

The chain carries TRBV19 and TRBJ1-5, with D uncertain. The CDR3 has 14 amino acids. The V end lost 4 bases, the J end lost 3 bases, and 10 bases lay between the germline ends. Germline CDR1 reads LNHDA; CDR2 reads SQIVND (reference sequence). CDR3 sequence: CASSKETSNQPQHF. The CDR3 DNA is TGTGCCAGTAGTAAGGAGACATCCAATCAGCCCCAGCATTTT.

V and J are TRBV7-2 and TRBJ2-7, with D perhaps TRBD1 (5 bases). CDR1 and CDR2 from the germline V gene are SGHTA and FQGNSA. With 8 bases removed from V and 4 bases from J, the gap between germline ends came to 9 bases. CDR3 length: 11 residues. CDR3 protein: CASGQGYEQYF. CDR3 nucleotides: TGTGCCAGCGGTCAGGGTTACGAGCAGTACTTC.

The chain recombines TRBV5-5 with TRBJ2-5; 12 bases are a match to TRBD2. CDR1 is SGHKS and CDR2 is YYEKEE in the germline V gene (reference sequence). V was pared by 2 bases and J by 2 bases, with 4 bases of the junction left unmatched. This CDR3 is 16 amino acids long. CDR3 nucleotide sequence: TGTGCCAGCAGCTTCCGGACTAGCGGGGATCAAGAGACCCAGTACTTC. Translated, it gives CASSFRTSGDQETQYF.

In nucleotides, the CDR3 is TGTGCCAGCAGCCCCGGGACAGGGGCTGCAAACATTCAGTACTTC. Protein: CASSPGTGAANIQYF. The genes are TRBV7-3 and TRBJ2-4, with 10 bases aligning to TRBD1. This CDR3 contains 15 residues. Germline lookup yields CDR1 SGHTA and CDR2 FQGTGA. Trimming removed 5 bases from V and 6 bases from J; junction bases left unmatched: 7. Supplemented by reference TRBV7-3 and TRBJ2-4, the full variable domain reads GAGVSQTPSNKVTEKGKYVELRCDPISGHTALYWYRQSLGQGPEFLIYFQGTGAADDSGLPNDRFFAVRPEGSVSTLKIQRTERGDSAVYLCASSPGTGAANIQYFGAGTRLSVL.

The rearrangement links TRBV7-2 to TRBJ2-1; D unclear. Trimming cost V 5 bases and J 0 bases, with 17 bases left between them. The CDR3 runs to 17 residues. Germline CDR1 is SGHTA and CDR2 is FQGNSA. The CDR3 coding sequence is TGTGCCAGCAGCCAACTACGTATGACAAGCTCCTACAATGAGCAGTTCTTC. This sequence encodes CASSQLRMTSSYNEQFF.

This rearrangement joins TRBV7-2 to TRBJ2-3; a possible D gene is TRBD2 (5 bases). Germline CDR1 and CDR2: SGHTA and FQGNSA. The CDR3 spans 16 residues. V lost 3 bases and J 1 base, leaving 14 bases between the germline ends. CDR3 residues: CASSFLSWERTDTQYF. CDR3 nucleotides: TGTGCCAGCAGCTTTTTGTCTTGGGAGCGCACAGATACGCAGTATTTT.

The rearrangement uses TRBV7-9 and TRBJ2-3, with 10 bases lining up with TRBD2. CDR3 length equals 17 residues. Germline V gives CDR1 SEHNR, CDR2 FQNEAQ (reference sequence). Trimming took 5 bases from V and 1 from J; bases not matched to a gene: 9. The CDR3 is CASSPRGLATRTDTQYF. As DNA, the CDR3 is TGTGCCAGCAGCCCAAGGGGACTAGCGACCCGCACAGATACGCAGTATTTT.

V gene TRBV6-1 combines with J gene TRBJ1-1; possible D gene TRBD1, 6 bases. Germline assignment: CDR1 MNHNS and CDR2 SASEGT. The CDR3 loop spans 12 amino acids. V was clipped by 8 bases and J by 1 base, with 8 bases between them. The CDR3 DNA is TGTGCCAGCGGCAGGGGGAACACTGAAGCTTTCTTT. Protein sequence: CASGRGNTEAFF.

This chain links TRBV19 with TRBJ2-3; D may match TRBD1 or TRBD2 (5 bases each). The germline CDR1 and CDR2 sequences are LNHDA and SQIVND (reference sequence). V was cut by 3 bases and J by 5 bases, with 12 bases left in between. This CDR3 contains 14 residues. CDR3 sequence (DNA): TGTGCCAGTAGTATCTGGGGGAGAGAAGATACGCAGTATTTT. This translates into CASSIWGREDTQYF. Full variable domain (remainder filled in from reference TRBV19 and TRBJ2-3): DGGITQSPKYLFRKEGQNVTLSCEQNLNHDAMYWYRQDPGQGLRLIYYSQIVNDFQKGDIAEGYSVSREKKESFPLTVTSAQKNPTAFYLCASSIWGREDTQYFGPGTRLTVL.

DNA for the CDR3: TGTGCCAGCAGTGAAGCGATGGGGCAGGGGGCGCGGGGCTACACCTTC. Translating it yields CASSEAMGQGARGYTF. The chain carries TRBV6-1 and TRBJ1-2, with TRBD1 identical over 8 bases. From germline, CDR1 is MNHNS and CDR2 SASEGT. This CDR3 contains 16 residues. The ends lost 0 bases at V and 8 bases at J; junction bases unmatched: 11.

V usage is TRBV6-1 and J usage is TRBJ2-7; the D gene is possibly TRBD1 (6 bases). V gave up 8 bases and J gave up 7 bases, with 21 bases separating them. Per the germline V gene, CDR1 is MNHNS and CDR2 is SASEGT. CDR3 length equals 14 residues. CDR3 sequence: CASGGLGVKGEQYF. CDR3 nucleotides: TGTGCCAGCGGGGGCCTGGGAGTAAAAGGGGAGCAGTACTTC.

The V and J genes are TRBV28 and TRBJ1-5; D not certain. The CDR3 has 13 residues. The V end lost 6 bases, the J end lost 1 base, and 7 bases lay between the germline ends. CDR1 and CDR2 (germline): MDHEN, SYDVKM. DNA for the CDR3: TGTGCCAGCAGCTCCGACAGCAATCAGCCCCAGCATTTT. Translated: CASSSDSNQPQHF.

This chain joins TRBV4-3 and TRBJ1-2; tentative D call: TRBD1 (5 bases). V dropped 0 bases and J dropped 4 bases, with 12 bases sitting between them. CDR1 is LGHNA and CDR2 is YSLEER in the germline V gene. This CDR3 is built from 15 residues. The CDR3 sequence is CASSQERGRGYGYTF. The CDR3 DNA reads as TGCGCCAGCAGCCAAGAACGGGGAAGGGGCTATGGCTACACCTTC.

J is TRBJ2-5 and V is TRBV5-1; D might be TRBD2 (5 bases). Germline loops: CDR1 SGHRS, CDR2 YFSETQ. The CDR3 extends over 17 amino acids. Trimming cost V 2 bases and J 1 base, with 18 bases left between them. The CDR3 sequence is CASSLGLQASSQETQYF. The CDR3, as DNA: TGCGCCAGCAGCTTAGGCCTCCAGGCTAGCAGCCAAGAGACCCAGTACTTC. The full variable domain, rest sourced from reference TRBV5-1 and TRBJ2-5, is KAGVTQTPRYLIKTRGQQVTLSCSPISGHRSVSWYQQTPGQGLQFLFEYFSETQRNKGNFPGRFSGRQFSNSRSEMNVSTLELGDSALYLCASSLGLQASSQETQYFGPGTRLLVL.

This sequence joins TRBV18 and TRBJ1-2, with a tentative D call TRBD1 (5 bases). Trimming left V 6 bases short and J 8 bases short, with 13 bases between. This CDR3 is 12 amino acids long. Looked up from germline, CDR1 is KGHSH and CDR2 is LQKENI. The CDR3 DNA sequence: TGTGCCAGCTCCCGGGTGGGGGACGGCTACACCTTC. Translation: CASSRVGDGYTF.

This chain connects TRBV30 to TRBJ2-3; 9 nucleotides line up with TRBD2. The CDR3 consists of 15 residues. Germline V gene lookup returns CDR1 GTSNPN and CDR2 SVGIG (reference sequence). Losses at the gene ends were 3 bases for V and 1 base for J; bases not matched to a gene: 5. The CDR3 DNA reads TGTGCCTGGAGCCCCAGACTAGCGGGCACAGATACGCAGTATTTT. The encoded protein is CAWSPRLAGTDTQYF.

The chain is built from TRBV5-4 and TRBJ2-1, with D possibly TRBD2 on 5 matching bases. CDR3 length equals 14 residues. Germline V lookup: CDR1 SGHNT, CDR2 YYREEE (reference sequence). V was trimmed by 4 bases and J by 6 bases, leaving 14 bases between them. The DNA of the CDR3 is TGTGCCAGCAGCCCGGGTGGAGCGGCCAATGAGCAGTTCTTC. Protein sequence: CASSPGGAANEQFF.

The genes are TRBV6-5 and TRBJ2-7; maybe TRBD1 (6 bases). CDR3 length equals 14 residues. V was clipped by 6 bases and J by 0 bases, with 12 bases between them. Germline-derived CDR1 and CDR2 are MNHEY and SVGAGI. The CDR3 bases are TGTGCCAGCAGCCGGGACACCAACTCCTACGAGCAGTACTTC. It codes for CASSRDTNSYEQYF.

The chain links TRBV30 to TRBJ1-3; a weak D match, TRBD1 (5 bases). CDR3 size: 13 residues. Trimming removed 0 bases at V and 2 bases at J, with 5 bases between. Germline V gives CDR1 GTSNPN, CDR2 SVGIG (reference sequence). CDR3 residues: CAWSVQAGNTIYF. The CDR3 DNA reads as TGTGCCTGGAGTGTACAGGCTGGAAACACCATATATTTT.

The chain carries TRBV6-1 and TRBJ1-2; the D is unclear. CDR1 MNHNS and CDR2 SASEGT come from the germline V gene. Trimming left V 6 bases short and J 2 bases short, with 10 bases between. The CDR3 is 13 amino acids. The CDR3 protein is CASSLTRNYGYTF. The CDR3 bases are TGTGCCAGCAGCTTGACGAGAAACTATGGCTACACCTTC.

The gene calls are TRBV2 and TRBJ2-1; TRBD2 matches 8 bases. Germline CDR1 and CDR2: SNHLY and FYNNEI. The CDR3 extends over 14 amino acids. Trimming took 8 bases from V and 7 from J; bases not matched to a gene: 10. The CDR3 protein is CASWPPGGMNEQFF. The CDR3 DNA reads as TGTGCCAGCTGGCCACCGGGAGGGATGAATGAGCAGTTCTTC. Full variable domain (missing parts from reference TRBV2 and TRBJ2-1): EPEVTQTPSHQVTQMGQEVILRCVPISNHLYFYWYRQILGQKVEFLVSFYNNEISEKSEIFDDQFSVERPDGSNFTLKIRSTKLEDSAMYFCASWPPGGMNEQFFGPGTRLTVL.

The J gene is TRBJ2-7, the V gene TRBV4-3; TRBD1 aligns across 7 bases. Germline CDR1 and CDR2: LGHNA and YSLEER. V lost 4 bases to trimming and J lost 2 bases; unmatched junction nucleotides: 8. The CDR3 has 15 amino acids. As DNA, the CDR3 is TGCGCCAGCAGCCTTCGAGAAGGGGGCGCCTACGAGCAGTACTTC. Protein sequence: CASSLREGGAYEQYF.

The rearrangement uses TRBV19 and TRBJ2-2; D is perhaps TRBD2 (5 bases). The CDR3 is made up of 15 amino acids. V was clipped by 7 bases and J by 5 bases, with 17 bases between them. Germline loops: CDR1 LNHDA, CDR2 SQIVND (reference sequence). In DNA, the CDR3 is TGTGCCAGTACCCATGCCGGGGTTCTTACCGGGGAGCTGTTTTTT. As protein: CASTHAGVLTGELFF.

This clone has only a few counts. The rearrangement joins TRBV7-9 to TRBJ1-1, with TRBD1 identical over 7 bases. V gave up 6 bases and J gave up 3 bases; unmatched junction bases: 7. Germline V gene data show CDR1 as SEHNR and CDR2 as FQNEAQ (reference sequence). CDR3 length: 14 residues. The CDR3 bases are TGTGCCAGCAGTACGGGACAGCAGTACACTGAAGCTTTCTTT. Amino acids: CASSTGQQYTEAFF.

CDR3 loop: CASSHTGTSGGEWDTQYF. The CDR3 region has the DNA TGCGCCAGCAGCCACACCGGGACTAGCGGGGGAGAGTGGGATACGCAGTATTTT. The J gene is TRBJ2-3, the V gene TRBV5-1, with 14 nucleotides matching TRBD2. The germline V gene has CDR1 SGHRS and CDR2 YFSETQ. The CDR3 extends over 18 amino acids. V was clipped by 4 bases and J by 6 bases; unmatched bases: 13.

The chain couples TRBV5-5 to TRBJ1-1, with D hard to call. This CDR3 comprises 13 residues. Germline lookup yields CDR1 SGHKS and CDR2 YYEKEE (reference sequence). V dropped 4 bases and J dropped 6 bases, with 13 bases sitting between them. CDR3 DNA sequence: TGTGCCAGCAGCCCCGCTCTTGGCGCTGAAGCTTTCTTT. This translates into CASSPALGAEAFF.